These T cell receptor beta chains were read from a single sample in a study of T-cell memory formation after mild COVID-19. TCRdb reprocessed the 5' RACE reads with MiXCR, giving one entry per CDR3 protein. The sample has approximately 13,000 distinct CDR3 sequences; 16% are singletons. The sample comprised PBMCs or a T cell subset sorted from them (not recorded which). The receptors were gathered from a man aged 18 to 35 who had mild COVID-19 (a few samples of this study predate the infection). Cell type and time point are not known. Each CDR3 is given with its conserved first and last residue. A D gene is named only where the DNA matches it firmly. Expanded clones get a size class; other rows say once, few or many, or leave the size out.

TRBV20-1	NA	TRBJ1-4	NA	CSAVPGAGPWGEKLFF	TGCAGTGCCGTCCCCGGGGCAGGGCCCTGGGGTGAAAAACTGTTTTTT
TRBV4-3	many	TRBJ2-1	NA	CASSRSPNSYNEQFF	TGCGCCAGCAGCCGCAGTCCCAACTCTTACAATGAGCAGTTCTTC
TRBV7-9	many	TRBJ1-1	NA	CASSLEAGNTEAFF	TGTGCCAGCAGCTTAGAAGCCGGGAACACTGAAGCTTTCTTT
TRBV7-2	NA	TRBJ2-2	NA	CASSFRQTMNTGELFF	TGTGCCAGCAGCTTTCGACAGACAATGAACACCGGGGAGCTGTTTTTT
TRBV5-4	NA	TRBJ1-2	NA	CASRTGGVGYTF	TGTGCCAGCCGGACTGGGGGAGTTGGCTACACCTTC
TRBV10-1	NA	TRBJ2-1	TRBD2	CASSESTIAGAENEQFF	TGCGCCAGCAGTGAGTCGACCATAGCGGGGGCGGAGAATGAGCAGTTCTTC
TRBV15	NA	TRBJ2-1	NA	CATSSKDRSRYNEQFF	TGTGCCACCAGCTCTAAGGACAGAAGCCGTTACAATGAGCAGTTCTTC
TRBV7-2	many	TRBJ2-3	TRBD2	CASSSKWVAGEGDTQYF	TGTGCCAGCAGCTCCAAGTGGGTCGCGGGGGAGGGAGATACGCAGTATTTT
TRBV5-1	NA	TRBJ2-5	TRBD2	CASSLGVGTSDQETQYF	TGCGCCAGCAGCTTGGGGGTGGGGACTAGCGACCAAGAGACCCAGTACTTC
TRBV14	many	TRBJ2-2	NA	CASSQESAVTGELFF	TGTGCCAGCAGCCAAGAGTCGGCAGTTACCGGGGAGCTGTTTTTT
TRBV7-6	NA	TRBJ2-7	TRBD2	CASSTGLAGGNEQYF	TGTGCCAGCAGCACGGGTCTAGCGGGGGGCAACGAGCAGTACTTC
TRBV12-3/TRBV12-4	NA	TRBJ1-2	NA	CASSLGASYGYTF	TGTGCCAGCAGCCTCGGGGCCAGCTATGGCTACACCTTC
TRBV6-9	many	TRBJ2-5	NA	CASSPPGGKETQYF	TGTGCCAGCAGTCCCCCAGGGGGGAAAGAGACCCAGTACTTC
TRBV4-1	many	TRBJ2-7	TRBD2	CASSPPGRGGLYEQYF	TGCGCCAGCAGCCCACCCGGGAGGGGGGGCCTATACGAGCAGTACTTC
TRBV6-5	many	TRBJ2-7	NA	CASSYRRGPYEQYF	TGTGCCAGCAGTTACCGTCGAGGTCCCTACGAGCAGTACTTC
TRBV11-2	NA	TRBJ2-3	NA	CASSLDRPLVTQYF	TGTGCCAGCAGCTTAGATCGACCACTAGTTACGCAGTATTTT
TRBV4-1	few	TRBJ1-4	TRBD1	CASSDRATNEKLFF	TGCGCCAGCAGTGACAGGGCAACTAATGAAAAACTGTTTTTT
TRBV7-9	NA	TRBJ1-2	TRBD1	CASSLGQGQGYTF	TGTGCCAGCAGCTTGGGACAGGGACAGGGCTACACCTTC
TRBV12-3/TRBV12-4	many	TRBJ2-2	NA	CASSSGGQGDLLVRTGELFF	TGTGCCAGCAGTTCTGGGGGGCAGGGGGACCTCCTTGTTCGGACCGGGGAGCTGTTTTTT
TRBV7-7	NA	TRBJ2-3	NA	CASSWGPGRTSTDTQYF	TGTGCTAGCAGCTGGGGCCCGGGGCGAACTAGCACAGATACGCAGTATTTT
TRBV7-8	NA	TRBJ2-1	NA	CASSRLGREVNEQFF	TGTGCCAGCAGCCGCTTAGGGCGGGAAGTCAATGAGCAGTTCTTC